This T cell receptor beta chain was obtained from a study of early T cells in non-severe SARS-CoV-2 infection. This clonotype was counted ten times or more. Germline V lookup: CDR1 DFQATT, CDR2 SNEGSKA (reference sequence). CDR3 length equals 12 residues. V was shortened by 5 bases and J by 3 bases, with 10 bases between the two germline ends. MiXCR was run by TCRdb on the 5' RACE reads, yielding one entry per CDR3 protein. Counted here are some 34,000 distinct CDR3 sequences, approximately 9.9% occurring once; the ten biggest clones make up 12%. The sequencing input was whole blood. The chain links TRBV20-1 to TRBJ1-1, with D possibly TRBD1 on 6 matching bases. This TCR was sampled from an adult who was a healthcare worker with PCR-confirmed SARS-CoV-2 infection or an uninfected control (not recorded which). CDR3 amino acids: CSAQRGDTEAFF. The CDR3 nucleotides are TGCAGTGCTCAGAGGGGGGACACTGAAGCTTTCTTT.